The 16 T cell receptor beta chains reported below all come from one sample, sequenced in a study of T-cell reconstitution after alpha-beta-depleted transplantation in children. Preparation of the TCRbeta library used unique molecular identifiers. Each CDR3 protein is one row after TCRdb ran MiXCR on the PCR reads. In the table there are 450,000 to 500,000 distinct CDR3 sequences, around an eighth of which are singletons. This sample comprised PBMCs from the stem cell graft donor, obtained from the stem cell graft. Every receptor here comes from a human donor who donated a stem cell graft to a child with combined immunodeficiency.

This clonotype was observed many times. This chain uses TRBV30 with TRBJ2-2; TRBD2 agrees at 10 bases. Germline V gene sequence: CDR1 GTSNPN, CDR2 SVGIG (reference sequence). The V gene end was trimmed by 2 bases and the J gene end by 10 bases; junction bases not matched to a gene: 4. CDR3 length: 13 residues. The CDR3 DNA reads as TGTGCCTGGAGTTCTAGCGGGAGTGTGGAGCTGTTTTTT. Translation gives CAWSSSGSVELFF.

The chain recombines TRBV9 with TRBJ2-2; 11 nucleotides align to TRBD1. Germline values: CDR1 SGDLS, CDR2 YYNGEE. J gave up 5 bases and V 0 bases, and 9 bases lay outside the gene matches. CDR3 length: 18 amino acids. The CDR3 nucleotides are TGTGCCAGCAGCGTAGATCGGGACAGGGGGTTCGGGACCGGGGAGCTGTTTTTT. Translated, it gives CASSVDRDRGFGTGELFF.

The CDR3 loop reads CASSQGGNPVSEAFF. CDR3 bases: TGCGCCAGCAGCCAGGGAGGGAATCCCGTCAGTGAAGCTTTCTTT. The chain is built from TRBV4-1 and TRBJ1-1; D ambiguous. The germline CDR1 and CDR2 sequences are MGHRA and YSYEKL. Trimming removed 3 bases from V and 7 bases from J, with 18 bases in between. CDR3 length: 15 residues.

This clonotype showed up just a few times. The chain carries TRBV5-1 and TRBJ1-1; the D is unclear. CDR1 is SGHRS, CDR2 YFSETQ, per germline. This CDR3 comprises 13 residues. V dropped 0 bases and J dropped 4 bases, with 7 bases sitting between them. As DNA, the CDR3 is TGCGCCAGCAGCTTGGCGGGTAGCACTGAAGCTTTCTTT. This codes for CASSLAGSTEAFF.

This clonotype was recorded once. The chain recombines TRBV29-1 with TRBJ2-1, with 10 bases that match TRBD2. The CDR3 has 13 residues. CDR1 is SQVTM and CDR2 is ANQGSEA in the germline V gene. The trim removed 6 bases at V and 8 bases at J, leaving 7 bases unmatched. CDR3 in amino acids: CSVLAGVADEQFF. The CDR3 region has the DNA TGCAGCGTGCTAGCGGGAGTTGCGGATGAGCAGTTCTTC.

This clonotype was detected many times. V gene TRBV16 combines with J gene TRBJ2-7, with a tentative D call TRBD1 (6 bases). V was pared by 5 bases and J by 0 bases, with 8 bases between. The CDR3 runs to 13 residues. Germline V gene sequence: CDR1 KGHSY, CDR2 FQNENV. The DNA for the CDR3 is TGTGCCAGCAGCGTGGGGGCCTCCTACGAGCAGTACTTC. The encoded protein is CASSVGASYEQYF. Full variable domain (outside the CDR3, taken from reference TRBV16 and TRBJ2-7): GEEVAQTPKHLVRGEGQKAKLYCAPIKGHSYVFWYQQVLKNEFKFLISFQNENVFDETGMPKERFSAKCLPNSPCSLEIQATKLEDSAVYFCASSVGASYEQYFGPGTRLTVT.

J is TRBJ2-5 and V is TRBV7-3; D possibly corresponds to TRBD2 (6 bases). Trimming took off 1 base at V and 1 base at J, with 10 bases between the two ends. The CDR3 covers 15 residues. Germline V CDR1 and CDR2: SGHTA, FQGTGA. The CDR3 loop reads CASSLNGGLQETQYF. In DNA, the CDR3 is TGTGCCAGCAGCTTAAACGGGGGACTCCAAGAGACCCAGTACTTC.

The V call is TRBV12-3 or TRBV12-4, the J call TRBJ2-1; no firm D call. V lost 5 bases to trimming and J lost 1 base, with 12 bases between them. The CDR3 is 15 residues long. CDR3 DNA: TGTGCCAGCAGTCCCTCTTGGGGATCCTACAATGAGCAGTTCTTC. Translated, it gives CASSPSWGSYNEQFF.

This clonotype was seen a few times. The genes are TRBV6-1 and TRBJ2-5; D is possibly TRBD2 (6 bases). The V end lost 6 bases, the J end lost 0 bases, and 17 bases lay between the germline ends. Germline V gene sequence: CDR1 MNHNS, CDR2 SASEGT. The CDR3 contains 16 residues. As DNA, the CDR3 is TGTGCCAGCAGGAATAGCGGCGCTTCGTACCAAGAGACCCAGTACTTC. The encoded protein is CASRNSGASYQETQYF.

Written as DNA, the CDR3 is TGCGCCAGCAGCCCCTCCACGCATACGCAGTATTTT. Its translation is CASSPSTHTQYF. The chain employs TRBV5-1 and TRBJ2-3; D remains unclear. Germline V CDR1 and CDR2: SGHRS, YFSETQ. V lost 4 bases and J 7 bases, leaving 10 bases between the germline ends. This CDR3 spans 12 amino acids.

The rearrangement links TRBV30 to TRBJ2-7; 11 nucleotides line up with TRBD1. V lost 3 bases and J lost 7; bases outside the gene matches: 8. Germline-derived CDR1 and CDR2 are GTSNPN and SVGIG (reference sequence). The CDR3 spans 14 residues. The CDR3 here is CAWSAGTGGWEQYF. CDR3 nucleotide sequence: TGTGCCTGGAGCGCCGGGACAGGGGGTTGGGAGCAGTACTTC.

This clonotype has at least ten counts. The V gene is TRBV10-3, the J gene TRBJ2-1; the D is unclear. V lost 6 bases to trimming and J lost 5 bases, with 17 bases between them. Per germline, CDR1 ENHRY and CDR2 SYGVKD. This CDR3 contains 15 residues. The CDR3 region is CAISPISSGDNEQFF. CDR3 DNA: TGTGCCATCAGCCCGATTTCATCGGGCGACAATGAGCAGTTCTTC.

Notes on this clonotype: A much larger clone lies one base from this, so it may be a read error. The CDR3 DNA reads TGTGCCAGCAGTGAATCCGGGGAGCTGTTTTTT. Encoded protein: CASSESGELFF. The chain recombines TRBV6-1 with TRBJ2-2; D is unclear. Germline lookup yields CDR1 MNHNS and CDR2 SASEGT. The V gene lost 2 bases and the J gene lost 6 bases, with 1 base spanning the gap. CDR3 size: 11 residues.

This sequence joins TRBV7-8 and TRBJ2-1, with D unresolved. Per germline, CDR1 SGHVS and CDR2 FQNEAQ. This CDR3 has 13 amino acids. With 8 bases removed from V and 5 bases from J, the gap between germline ends came to 13 bases. The CDR3 loop reads CASGPLGDNEQFF. The DNA of the CDR3 is TGTGCCAGCGGCCCCCTAGGAGACAATGAGCAGTTCTTC.

The chain uses TRBV7-2 and TRBJ2-7; the D gene is possibly TRBD2 (7 bases). The CDR3 totals 14 residues. Germline CDR1 and CDR2: SGHTA and FQGNSA. Trimming left V 5 bases short and J 4 bases short, with 15 bases between. CDR3 protein: CASSLVGGQYEQYF. The CDR3 region has the DNA TGTGCCAGCAGCCTTGTGGGGGGGCAATACGAGCAGTACTTC. Looking up the rest from reference TRBV7-2 and TRBJ2-7 gives the full variable domain: GAGVSQSPSNKVTEKGKDVELRCDPISGHTALYWYRQSLGQGLEFLIYFQGNSAPDKSGLPSDRFSAERTGGSVSTLTIQRTQQEDSAVYLCASSLVGGQYEQYFGPGTRLTVT.

A few counts support this clonotype. The chain has TRBV5-1 and TRBJ2-5; possibly TRBD1 for D (5 bases). Germline CDR1 is SGHRS and CDR2 is YFSETQ. The CDR3 covers 15 residues. The ends were cut back, 0 bases at V and 2 bases at J, with 11 bases in the middle. The CDR3 sequence: CASSLAQGKQETQYF. CDR3 sequence (DNA): TGCGCCAGCAGCTTGGCGCAGGGCAAACAAGAGACCCAGTACTTC.